This T cell receptor (beta chain) was profiled in a study of OX40 agonist ivuxolimab in advanced cancers. Whole-study context: Every 2 weeks, ivuxolimab was infused into the patients intravenously at between 0.01 and 10 mg/kg. Partial responses occurred in Three dose-escalation patients, one with hepatocellular carcinoma and two with cutaneous melanoma. Study-level findings and limits: There were also nonresponders showing low normalized T-cell clonal expansion.

As regards this clone: The antigen remains undetermined.

Assay used: immunoSEQ multiplex PCR; TCRdb lists only in-frame clones, some missing. The sample comprises over 65,000 clones, approximately 83% of which are singletons, and roughly 1.9% rests with the top ten. The CDR3 contains 17 residues. Trimming at V came to 5 bases and at J to 0 bases, leaving 9 bases not matched to a gene. The germline V gene encodes CDR1 PRHDT and CDR2 FYEKMQ (reference sequence). This clonotype was sampled from an adult with an advanced solid tumor such as melanoma, head and neck, liver or kidney cancer. The chain uses TRBV13 and TRBJ2-3; TRBD1 aligns across 9 bases. The source was CD4+ or CD8+ T cells sorted from blood, collected in a trial of the OX40 agonist ivuxolimab. The DNA of the CDR3 is TGTGCCAGCAGCCGAAGCCCGGGACAGGGTAGCACAGATACGCAGTATTTT. Amino acid sequence: CASSRSPGQGSTDTQYF. Filled out from reference TRBV13 and TRBJ2-3, the complete variable domain reads AAGVIQSPRHLIKEKRETATLKCYPIPRHDTVYWYQQGPGQDPQFLISFYEKMQSDKGSIPDRFSAQQFSDYHSELNMSSLELGDSALYFCASSRSPGQGSTDTQYFGPGTRLTVL.